These T cell receptor beta chains were read from a single sample in a study of T-cell reconstitution after alpha-beta-depleted transplantation in children. TCRdb itself ran the PCR reads through MiXCR, one entry per CDR3 protein. This table has hundreds of thousands of distinct CDR3 sequences, around 16% appearing once. Sequencing was performed on PBMCs from the stem cell graft donor, taken from the stem cell graft. The receptor set was obtained from a human donor who donated a stem cell graft to a child with acute myeloid leukemia. Both conserved end residues are part of each CDR3. The D gene is left open where the match is weak. Size is omitted from some rows. Given values are once, few, many or a class for expanded clones.

.	TRBV6-2/TRBV6-3	TRBJ2-1	15	.	CASTSTTGAPNEQFF	TGTGCCAGCACCTCCACGACGGGGGCCCCCAATGAGCAGTTCTTC
TRBD1	TRBV7-2	TRBJ1-2	14	many	CASSAFTGGNGYTF	TGTGCCAGCTCGGCCTTTACAGGGGGTAATGGCTACACCTTC
.	TRBV7-9	TRBJ2-5	14	.	CASSFWQDQETQYF	TGTGCCAGCAGCTTCTGGCAGGACCAAGAGACCCAGTACTTC
.	TRBV7-6	TRBJ2-3	16	many	CASSGGGEIRTDTQYF	TGTGCCAGCAGCGGTGGCGGGGAGATACGCACAGATACGCAGTATTTT
TRBD2	TRBV20-1	TRBJ2-5	14	.	CSASPQRGEETQYF	TGCAGTGCTAGTCCCCAGCGGGGGGAAGAGACCCAGTACTTC
TRBD2	TRBV27	TRBJ2-2	16	.	CASSYGTSGGTGELFF	TGTGCCAGCAGTTACGGGACTAGCGGGGGTACCGGGGAGCTGTTTTTT
.	TRBV7-9	TRBJ1-1	14	.	CASSILTGNTEAFF	TGTGCCAGCAGCATATTAACAGGGAACACTGAAGCTTTCTTT
TRBD2	TRBV20-1	TRBJ2-3	15	many	CSAKRGGGGTDTQYF	TGCAGTGCTAAGCGGGGGGGAGGGGGCACAGATACGCAGTATTTT
.	TRBV29-1	TRBJ2-1	12	many	CSPRTDWNEQFF	TGCAGCCCAAGGACAGACTGGAATGAGCAGTTCTTC
.	TRBV25-1	TRBJ2-3	16	few	CASSEEGHFSTDTQYF	TGTGCCAGCAGTGAAGAAGGACACTTTTCCACAGATACGCAGTATTTT
TRBD1	TRBV5-1	TRBJ1-5	19	.	CASSLELSGTVHGNQPQHF	TGCGCCAGCAGCTTGGAACTCTCCGGGACAGTCCACGGCAATCAGCCCCAGCATTTT
.	TRBV12-3/TRBV12-4	TRBJ2-3	16	few	CASSPGRFNRTDTQYF	TGTGCCAGCAGTCCGGGACGTTTCAATCGGACAGATACGCAGTATTTT
TRBD1	TRBV20-1	TRBJ1-1	11	many	CSADRDSKAFF	TGCAGTGCTGACAGGGACTCCAAAGCTTTCTTT
TRBD2	TRBV11-3	TRBJ2-1	17	.	CASSPRGGGASYNEQFF	TGTGCCAGCAGCCCCCGGGGCGGGGGGGCCTCCTACAATGAGCAGTTCTTC
.	TRBV6-2/TRBV6-3	TRBJ1-2	17	few	CASSYWVSRVLDYGYTF	TGTGCCAGCAGTTACTGGGTCAGCAGGGTTTTAGACTATGGCTACACCTTC
TRBD2	TRBV27	TRBJ2-1	16	.	CASSFGAGGTVNEQFF	TGTGCCAGCAGCTTCGGGGCGGGGGGCACCGTCAATGAGCAGTTCTTC
TRBD1	TRBV20-1	TRBJ2-1	16	.	CSASKNRGSSYNEQFF	TGCAGTGCTAGTAAGAACAGGGGAAGTTCCTACAATGAGCAGTTCTTC
TRBD1	TRBV30	TRBJ2-1	14	.	CAWGPGQGGNEQFF	TGTGCCTGGGGCCCGGGACAGGGAGGTAATGAGCAGTTCTTC
.	TRBV20-1	TRBJ1-1	11	many	CSVFPNTEAFF	TGCAGTGTCTTCCCGAACACTGAAGCTTTCTTT
TRBD1	TRBV5-1	TRBJ1-4	13	few	CASSWKTGGKLFF	TGCGCCAGCAGCTGGAAGACAGGGGGAAAACTGTTTTTT
TRBD1	TRBV12-3/TRBV12-4	TRBJ2-3	16	.	CASSFGTGYSTDTQYF	TGTGCCAGCAGTTTTGGGACAGGGTATAGCACAGATACGCAGTATTTT
.	TRBV20-1	TRBJ2-1	13	many	CSAFLSNYNEQFF	TGCAGTGCTTTTCTGTCGAACTACAATGAGCAGTTCTTC
TRBD1	TRBV5-1	TRBJ1-1	15	few	CASSLLTGENTEAFF	TGCGCCAGCAGCTTGCTTACAGGGGAGAACACTGAAGCTTTCTTT
.	TRBV6-1	TRBJ2-1	10	.	CASSEWIRFF	TGTGCCAGCAGTGAATGGATTCGGTTCTTC